This T cell receptor beta chain was sequenced in a study of graft-versus-host responses after intestinal transplantation. The repertoire was sequenced with immunoSEQ multiplex PCR; TCRdb's copy has only in-frame clones and lacks some. Of roughly 120,000 clones listed, approximately 96% are singletons. The CDR3 has 15 residues. Germline values: CDR1 MDHEN, CDR2 SYDVKM. V lost 2 bases and J lost 1, with 11 bases in between. A note on this clone: The target antigen is unknown.

This sequence joins TRBV28 and TRBJ1-1; D is unclear. Sample: unstimulated CD8+ T cells sorted from spleen or lymph node cells, taken before intestinal transplant. This clonotype was obtained from a human donor who received an intestinal transplant. The CDR3, as DNA: TGTGCCAGCAGTTTACGGGGAGGGAAGAACACTGAAGCTTTCTTT. Amino acids: CASSLRGGKNTEAFF.